The entry below describes one TCR beta chain. The record originates from a study of blood T cell repertoires in COVID-19. Trimming took 4 bases from V and 10 from J; bases not matched to a gene: 10. The germline gives CDR1 SGHDT, CDR2 YYEEEE. The CDR3 covers 13 residues. This table comes from immunoSEQ multiplex PCR, and its TCRdb copy is limited to in-frame clones, with some not included. Among a few hundred thousand clones listed, roughly nine tenths were seen once. The chain couples TRBV5-6 to TRBJ1-1; 7 nucleotides agree with TRBD1. The specimen sequenced was peripheral blood. This TCR derives from a woman aged 30 to 39 with COVID-19, enrolled during active disease. The CDR3 loop reads CASSQGQTSRAFF. Written as DNA, the CDR3 is TGTGCCAGCAGCCAGGGACAGACCAGCCGAGCTTTCTTT.